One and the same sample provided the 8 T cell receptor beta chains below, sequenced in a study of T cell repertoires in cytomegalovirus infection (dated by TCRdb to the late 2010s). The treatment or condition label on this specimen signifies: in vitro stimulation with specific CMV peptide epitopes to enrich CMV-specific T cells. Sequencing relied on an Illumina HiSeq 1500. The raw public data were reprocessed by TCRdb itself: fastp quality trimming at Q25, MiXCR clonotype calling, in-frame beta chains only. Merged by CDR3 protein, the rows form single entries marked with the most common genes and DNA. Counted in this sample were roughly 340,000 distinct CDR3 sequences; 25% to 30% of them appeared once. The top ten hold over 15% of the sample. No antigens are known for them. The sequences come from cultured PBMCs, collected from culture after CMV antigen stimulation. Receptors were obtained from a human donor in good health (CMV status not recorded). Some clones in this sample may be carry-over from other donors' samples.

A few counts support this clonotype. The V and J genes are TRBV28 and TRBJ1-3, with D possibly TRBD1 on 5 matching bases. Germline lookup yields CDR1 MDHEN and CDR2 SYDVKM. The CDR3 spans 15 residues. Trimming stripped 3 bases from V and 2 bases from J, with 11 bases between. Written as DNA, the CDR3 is TGTGCCAGCAGTTTTCTGCAGGGCCCTGGAAACACCATATATTTT. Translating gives CASSFLQGPGNTIYF.

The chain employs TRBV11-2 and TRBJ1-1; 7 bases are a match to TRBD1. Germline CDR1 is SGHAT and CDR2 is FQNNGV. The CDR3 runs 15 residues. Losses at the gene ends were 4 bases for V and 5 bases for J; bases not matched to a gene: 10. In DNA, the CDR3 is TGTGCCAGCAGCTCCGGAACAGGGGCGTGGACTGAAGCTTTCTTT. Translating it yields CASSSGTGAWTEAFF.

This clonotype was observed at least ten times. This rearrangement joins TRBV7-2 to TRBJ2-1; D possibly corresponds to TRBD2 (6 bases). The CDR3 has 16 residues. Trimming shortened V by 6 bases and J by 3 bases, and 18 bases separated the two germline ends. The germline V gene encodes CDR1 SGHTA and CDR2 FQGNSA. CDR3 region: CASSSTSGDYYNEQFF. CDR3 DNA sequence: TGTGCCAGCAGTTCTACTTCGGGGGATTACTACAATGAGCAGTTCTTC.

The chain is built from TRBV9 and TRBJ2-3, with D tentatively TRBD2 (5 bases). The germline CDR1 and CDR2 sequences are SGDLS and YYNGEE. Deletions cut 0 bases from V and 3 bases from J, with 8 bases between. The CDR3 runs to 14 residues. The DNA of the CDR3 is TGTGCCAGCAGCGTAGAGGAGGTAACAGATACGCAGTATTTT. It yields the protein CASSVEEVTDTQYF.

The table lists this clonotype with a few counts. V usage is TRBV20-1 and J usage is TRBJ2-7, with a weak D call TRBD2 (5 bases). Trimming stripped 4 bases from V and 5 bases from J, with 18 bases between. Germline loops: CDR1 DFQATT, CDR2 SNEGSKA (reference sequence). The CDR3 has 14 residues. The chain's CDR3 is CSAKSPGTNHEQYF. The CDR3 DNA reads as TGCAGTGCTAAGTCTCCGGGAACCAACCACGAGCAGTACTTC.

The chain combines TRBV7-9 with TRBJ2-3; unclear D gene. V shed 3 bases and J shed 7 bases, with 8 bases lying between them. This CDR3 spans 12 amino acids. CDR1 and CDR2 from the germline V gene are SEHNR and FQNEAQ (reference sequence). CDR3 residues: CASSLPRNTQYF. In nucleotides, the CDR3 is TGTGCCAGCAGCTTGCCTCGAAATACGCAGTATTTT. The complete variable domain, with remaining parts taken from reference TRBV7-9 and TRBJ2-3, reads DTGVSQNPRHKITKRGQNVTFRCDPISEHNRLYWYRQTLGQGPEFLTYFQNEAQLEKSRLLSDRFSAERPKGSFSTLEIQRTEQGDSAMYLCASSLPRNTQYFGPGTRLTVL.

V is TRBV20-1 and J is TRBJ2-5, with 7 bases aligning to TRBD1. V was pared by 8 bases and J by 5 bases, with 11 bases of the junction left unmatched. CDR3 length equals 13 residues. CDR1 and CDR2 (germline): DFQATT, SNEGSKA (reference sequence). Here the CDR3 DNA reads TGCAGTTCAGGGACAGAACTCAGGGAGACCCAGTACTTC. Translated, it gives CSSGTELRETQYF.

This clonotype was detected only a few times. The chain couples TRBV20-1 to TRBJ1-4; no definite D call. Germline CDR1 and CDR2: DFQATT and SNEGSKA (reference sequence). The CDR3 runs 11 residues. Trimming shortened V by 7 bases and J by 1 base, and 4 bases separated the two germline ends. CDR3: CSVGTNEKLFF. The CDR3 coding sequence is TGCAGTGTTGGAACTAATGAAAAACTGTTTTTT.